The 3 T cell receptor beta chains listed next were all sequenced from one sample in a study of shared clonotypes between healthy human individuals. Sequencing was performed with immunoSEQ multiplex PCR; in TCRdb, only in-frame clones are kept and a portion is missing. The data show around 1.9 million clones, with about 93% seen just once and around 1.8% held by the top ten. CD45RO negativity and positive selection for CCR7 defined naive CD8 cells, a population that excluded terminally differentiated effector memory CD45RA+ cells. Sequencing was done on a sample of naive CD8+ T cells from PBMCs. The receptors shown here come from a man aged 18 to 29 in good health. Some clones in this sample may be carry-over from other donors' samples.

The chain links TRBV30 to TRBJ2-7; 8 bases align to TRBD1. Germline V gene data show CDR1 as GTSNPN and CDR2 as SVGIG (reference sequence). The CDR3 covers 17 residues. Trimming at V came to 5 bases and at J to 6 bases, leaving 21 bases not matched to a gene. The CDR3 reads CAWQGPHYRGDSREQYF. The CDR3 DNA is TGTGCCTGGCAGGGGCCACATTACAGGGGGGATTCGCGCGAGCAGTACTTC.

The genes are TRBV7-2 and TRBJ1-4; 8 nucleotides align to TRBD1. CDR1 is SGHTA, CDR2 FQGNSA, per germline. Unmatched junction bases numbered 5, after V lost 5 bases and J lost 6 bases. The CDR3 is 14 residues long. CDR3 residues: CASSGRTGHEKLFF. Written as DNA, the CDR3 is TGTGCCAGCAGCGGGCGGACAGGGCATGAAAAACTGTTTTTT. Filled out from reference TRBV7-2 and TRBJ1-4, the complete variable domain reads GAGVSQSPSNKVTEKGKDVELRCDPISGHTALYWYRQSLGQGLEFLIYFQGNSAPDKSGLPSDRFSAERTGGSVSTLTIQRTQQEDSAVYLCASSGRTGHEKLFFGSGTQLSVL.

This chain joins TRBV5-4 and TRBJ2-3, with 9 bases that match TRBD2. Germline assignment: CDR1 SGHNT and CDR2 YYREEE (reference sequence). V was clipped by 4 bases and J by 4 bases; unmatched bases: 10. This CDR3 has 16 residues. CDR3 protein: CASSLLDVAGADTQYF. The CDR3 DNA follows: TGTGCCAGCAGCCTCCTCGATGTAGCGGGAGCAGATACGCAGTATTTT. Using reference TRBV5-4 and TRBJ2-3 for the parts outside the CDR3, the full variable domain is ETGVTQSPTHLIKTRGQQVTLRCSSQSGHNTVSWYQQALGQGPQFIFQYYREEENGRGNFPPRFSGLQFPNYSSELNVNALELDDSALYLCASSLLDVAGADTQYFGPGTRLTVL.